One and the same sample provided the 23 T cell receptor beta chains below, sequenced in a study of T cells in Graves' hyperthyroidism and ophthalmopathy. RNA transcripts provided the source from which TCR beta CDR3 regions were amplified. The HTBI primer set served for first-round RT-PCR of the TCR CDR3. TCRdb processed the multiplex PCR reads anew with MiXCR; each CDR3 protein has one entry. Among about 710,000 distinct CDR3 sequences listed, less than 20% were seen once. Sequencing input: blood. Receptors originate from a man younger than 35 with Graves' hyperthyroidism.

This clonotype occurred a few times. CDR3 sequence reads: CASSERWDPNQPQHF. The CDR3 bases are TGTGCCAGCAGTGAACGGTGGGACCCGAATCAGCCCCAGCATTTT. This rearrangement joins TRBV2 to TRBJ1-5; D may be TRBD1 (5 bases). There are 15 residues in the CDR3. Germline V gene lookup returns CDR1 SNHLY and CDR2 FYNNEI. Trimming cost V 2 bases and J 4 bases, with 12 bases left between them.

This clonotype has a handful of counts. This rearrangement joins TRBV2 to TRBJ2-1; a weak D match, TRBD2 (6 bases). The V gene lost 8 bases and the J gene lost 5 bases, with 16 bases spanning the gap. In germline, CDR1 is SNHLY, CDR2 FYNNEI. The CDR3 has 14 amino acids. CDR3: CASRTSLGNNEQFF. For the CDR3, the DNA is TGTGCCAGCCGTACTAGCCTCGGGAACAATGAGCAGTTCTTC.

This clonotype came up a few times. The chain combines TRBV15 with TRBJ2-1; 8 bases map to TRBD2. The CDR3 extends over 16 amino acids. V dropped 3 bases and J dropped 4; count of bases not matched to a gene: 8. Germline V CDR1 and CDR2: LNHNV, YYDKDF (reference sequence). The CDR3 DNA follows: TGTGCCACCAGCAGTAAGCTAGCGGGTCTATACAATGAGCAGTTCTTC. This encodes CATSSKLAGLYNEQFF.

This sequence joins TRBV30 and TRBJ1-3, with a possible D match to TRBD1 (5 bases). The germline V gene has CDR1 GTSNPN and CDR2 SVGIG (reference sequence). This CDR3 has 12 amino acids. Trimming pared 0 bases from V and 13 bases from J, leaving 13 bases between. The CDR3 DNA reads as TGTGCCTGGAGTGTTGCTCGCGGGGCAATATATTTT. It translates to CAWSVARGAIYF.

Ten or more counts support this clonotype. This chain uses TRBV3-1 with TRBJ2-7; D unclear. CDR3 length: 13 residues. Germline V lookup: CDR1 LGHDT, CDR2 YNNKEL (reference sequence). The V end was cut by 1 base, the J end by 3 bases, with 7 bases between. CDR3 in amino acids: CASSQGHIYEQYF. The CDR3 DNA follows: TGTGCCAGCAGCCAAGGACATATCTACGAGCAGTACTTC.

This clonotype was counted a few times. V is TRBV20-1 and J is TRBJ1-1, with D possibly being TRBD1 (5 bases). V was pared by 6 bases and J by 4 bases, with 18 bases between. This CDR3 is 14 amino acids long. CDR1 DFQATT and CDR2 SNEGSKA come from the germline V gene (reference sequence). Here the CDR3 reads CSAQSGGMATEAFF. CDR3 in DNA: TGCAGTGCCCAAAGCGGGGGAATGGCCACTGAAGCTTTCTTT.

V gene TRBV20-1 combines with J gene TRBJ1-4; no clear D. This CDR3 region has 14 residues. V was trimmed by 3 bases and J by 4 bases, leaving 12 bases between them. Germline lookup yields CDR1 DFQATT and CDR2 SNEGSKA (reference sequence). CDR3 loop: CSASFQAINEKLFF. Here the CDR3 DNA reads TGCAGTGCTAGTTTCCAGGCCATTAATGAAAAACTGTTTTTT.

In this sample, this clonotype turned up a few times. The chain has TRBV7-3 and TRBJ2-2; tentatively, D is TRBD1 (6 bases). This CDR3 is 17 amino acids long. V was shortened by 6 bases and J by 0 bases, with 17 bases between the two germline ends. Germline V gene sequence: CDR1 SGHTA, CDR2 FQGTGA. This CDR3 reads CASSRGPGHSNTGELFF. The CDR3 DNA reads as TGTGCCAGCAGTCGCGGCCCGGGACATTCGAACACCGGGGAGCTGTTTTTT.

The V gene is TRBV3-2, the J gene TRBJ2-7; TRBD2, the table's D call, was not compared with the DNA. TRBV3-2 is noted as a pseudogene. The CDR3 spans 19 residues. CDR3 amino acids: CASSLRTSGRTLASYEQYF. In DNA form, the CDR3 reads TGTGCCAGCAGCCTCCGCACTAGCGGGAGGACCCTAGCTTCCTACGAGCAGTACTTC.

This clonotype was seen at least ten times. The chain recombines TRBV2 with TRBJ2-1, with TRBD2 matching 10 bases. This CDR3 is built from 12 residues. The ends lost 11 bases at V and 9 bases at J; junction bases unmatched: 7. The germline V gene encodes CDR1 SNHLY and CDR2 FYNNEI. Here the CDR3 DNA reads TGTGCCGGAAGCGGGAGGGCCGTTGAGCAGTTCTTC. Translated, it gives CAGSGRAVEQFF.

This clonotype was recorded at least ten times. The V and J genes are TRBV28 and TRBJ1-2, with 8 bases matching TRBD1. The CDR3 has 16 residues. In germline, CDR1 is MDHEN, CDR2 SYDVKM. The J segment lost 3 bases and the V segment lost 4 bases, leaving 10 bases of the junction unmatched. The CDR3 protein is CASSSPGQGGHYGYTF. In nucleotides, the CDR3 is TGTGCCAGCAGTTCACCCGGACAGGGCGGTCACTATGGCTACACCTTC.

This clonotype has just a few counts. The chain uses TRBV19 and TRBJ2-1, with 7 bases that match TRBD2. J was trimmed by 2 bases and V by 4 bases; bases with no gene match: 5. CDR1 is LNHDA, CDR2 SQIVND, per germline (reference sequence). The CDR3 covers 15 residues. The CDR3 protein is CASSTGTTPYNEQFF. The CDR3 DNA follows: TGTGCCAGTAGTACCGGGACTACCCCCTACAATGAGCAGTTCTTC.

This clonotype was seen repeatedly, ten times or more. The chain is built from TRBV28 and TRBJ2-1; TRBD2 aligns across 8 bases. The germline V gene has CDR1 MDHEN and CDR2 SYDVKM. With 6 bases clipped from V and 6 bases from J, the junction kept 13 bases outside the gene matches. The CDR3 sequence is 16 residues long. The CDR3 DNA follows: TGTGCCAGCAGACTAGTAGCGGGATTGGCCTCCAATGAGCAGTTCTTC. Translated: CASRLVAGLASNEQFF.

The J gene is TRBJ1-2, the V gene TRBV14, with D possibly being TRBD1 (5 bases). Trimming removed 3 bases from V and 1 base from J, with 9 bases in between. Per germline, CDR1 SGHDN and CDR2 FVKESK. This CDR3 is built from 14 residues. The CDR3 nucleotides are TGTGCCAGCAGCCAGGGGACGCTTAACTATGGCTACACCTTC. Protein sequence: CASSQGTLNYGYTF.

This clonotype was detected ten times or more. The chain uses TRBV7-8 and TRBJ2-5; D might be TRBD1 (6 bases). The V gene lost 4 bases and the J gene lost 5 bases, with 11 bases spanning the gap. This CDR3 comprises 13 residues. CDR1 SGHVS and CDR2 FQNEAQ come from the germline V gene. CDR3 residues: CASSSDRRETQYF. DNA of the CDR3: TGTGCCAGCAGCTCCGACAGGCGTGAGACCCAGTACTTC.

This chain uses TRBV27 with TRBJ1-3, with D perhaps matching TRBD1 (5 bases). V was trimmed by 0 bases and J by 0 bases, leaving 9 bases between them. Germline values: CDR1 MNHEY, CDR2 SMNVEV (reference sequence). The CDR3 is made up of 16 amino acids. CDR3 sequence: CASSLSGRSSGNTIYF. The DNA of the CDR3 is TGTGCCAGCAGTTTATCGGGACGGAGCTCTGGAAACACCATATATTTT.

Comments on this clonotype: This CDR3 is missing its conserved last phenylalanine or tryptophan, likely due to a read error. The CDR3: CASSERLAGHWSSYNEQFC. In DNA, the CDR3 is TGTGCCAGCAGTGAAAGGTTAGCGGGACATTGGAGCTCCTACAATGAGCAGTTCTGC. The rearrangement uses TRBV2 and TRBJ2-1; TRBD2 matches 8 bases. Germline V gene data show CDR1 as SNHLY and CDR2 as FYNNEI. The length of the CDR3 is 19 residues. The J segment lost 0 bases and the V segment lost 2 bases, leaving 12 bases of the junction unmatched.

There are many counts of this clonotype. The rearrangement uses TRBV12-3 or TRBV12-4 and TRBJ2-5; 9 nucleotides align to TRBD1. The CDR3 is 15 residues long. Unmatched junction bases numbered 9, after V lost 5 bases and J lost 5 bases. The chain's CDR3 is CASSPGQGWAETQYF. CDR3 nucleotide sequence: TGTGCCAGCAGTCCAGGACAGGGGTGGGCTGAGACCCAGTACTTC.

This clonotype was counted between two and nine times. The chain recombines TRBV28 with TRBJ1-5; 8 positions agree with TRBD1. CDR3 length: 15 residues. After removal of 7 bases from V and 6 bases from J, the junction contained 11 bases not matched to a gene. Germline assignment: CDR1 MDHEN and CDR2 SYDVKM. CDR3 nucleotide sequence: TGTGCCAGCAACCTTCAAGGACAGGGTTTTCAGCCCCAGCATTTT. Translation: CASNLQGQGFQPQHF.

Details on this clonotype: One base away lies a much larger clone, so this may be a sequencing read error. The chain has TRBV27 and TRBJ1-1; the D is unclear. Germline V gene data show CDR1 as MNHEY and CDR2 as SMNVEV (reference sequence). The ends were cut back, 3 bases at V and 1 base at J, with 6 bases in the middle. CDR3 length equals 13 residues. CDR3 sequence: CASSFRKNTEAFF. The CDR3 DNA reads as TGTGCCAGCAGTTTCAGGAAGAACACTGAAGCTTTCTTT.

Note on this clonotype: An end of the junction does not agree with germline; a read error may underlie this. The chain uses TRBV5-6 and TRBJ2-3; unclear D gene. Germline CDR1 SGHDT, CDR2 YYEEEE. The CDR3 covers 13 residues. The CDR3 reads CARSLAPTDTQYF. The CDR3 DNA reads as TGTGCCCGCAGCTTGGCCCCCACAGATACGCAGTATTTT.

This clonotype was seen only a few times. The genes are TRBV2 and TRBJ2-4; TRBD1 agrees at 11 bases. CDR3 length: 16 residues. V lost 10 bases, J lost 0 bases, and 8 bases stayed unmatched. Germline values: CDR1 SNHLY, CDR2 FYNNEI. CDR3 in amino acids: CATSDRGLLAKNIQYF. The CDR3 coding sequence is TGTGCCACCTCGGACAGGGGGCTACTAGCCAAAAACATTCAGTACTTC.

This clonotype was counted at least ten times. V is TRBV7-9 and J is TRBJ2-2, with D perhaps matching TRBD1 or TRBD2 (6 bases each). V shed 6 bases and J shed 6 bases, with 8 bases lying between them. Germline CDR1 reads SEHNR; CDR2 reads FQNEAQ (reference sequence). This CDR3 is built from 12 residues. The CDR3, as DNA: TGTGCCAGCAGAGGGGGGCCCGGGGAGCTGTTTTTT. Protein product: CASRGGPGELFF.